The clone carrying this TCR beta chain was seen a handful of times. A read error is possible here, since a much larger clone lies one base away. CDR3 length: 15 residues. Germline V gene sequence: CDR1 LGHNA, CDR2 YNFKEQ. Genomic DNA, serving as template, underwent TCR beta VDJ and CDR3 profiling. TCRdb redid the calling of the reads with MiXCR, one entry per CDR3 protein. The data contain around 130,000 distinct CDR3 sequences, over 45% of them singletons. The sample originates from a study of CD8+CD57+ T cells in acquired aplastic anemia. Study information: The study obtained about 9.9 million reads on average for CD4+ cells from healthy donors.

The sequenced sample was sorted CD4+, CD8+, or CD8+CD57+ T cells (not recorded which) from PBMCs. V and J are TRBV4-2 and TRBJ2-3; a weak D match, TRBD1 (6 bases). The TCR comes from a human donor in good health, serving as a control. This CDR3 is CAGSLEQGITDTQYF. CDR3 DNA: TGTGCCGGCAGCCTAGAGCAGGGGATCACAGATACGCAGTATTTT.